The 28 T cell receptor beta chains below were found in one sample sequenced in a study of human T cells and chemical hapten exposure. Time point of the sample: pre-sensitization, week 0. Stated treatment: therapeutic diphenylcyclopropenone sensitization with weekly scalp DPC. TCRdb fed the RACE reads into MiXCR, producing one record per CDR3 protein. Here the sample spans about 120,000 distinct CDR3 sequences, approximately 12% being singletons. Here the sequenced sample was whole blood, taken in connection with sensitization to the hapten diphenylcyclopropenone (DPC). The receptors originated from a woman under 30 with alopecia areata. Some clones in this sample may be carry-over from other donors' samples.

This clonotype was detected only a few times. CDR3 amino acids: CASSASGTSGTEAFF. Here the CDR3 DNA reads TGTGCCAGCAGCGCATCCGGGACTTCGGGCACTGAAGCTTTCTTT. The chain recombines TRBV9 with TRBJ1-1; D may be TRBD1 (5 bases). The CDR3 is 15 residues long. V dropped 3 bases and J dropped 4 bases, with 16 bases sitting between them. Germline V CDR1 and CDR2: SGDLS, YYNGEE.

This clonotype was seen many times. The gene calls are TRBV4-3 and TRBJ1-3; D ambiguous. The germline V and J ends were trimmed by 6 bases and 4 bases, with 7 bases remaining between them. This CDR3 is built from 12 residues. Per the germline V gene, CDR1 is LGHNA and CDR2 is YSLEER. The CDR3 reads CASRGGGNTIYF. CDR3 DNA sequence: TGCGCCAGCAGGGGAGGAGGAAACACCATATATTTT.

This clonotype was detected a few times. V and J are TRBV6-1 and TRBJ1-5, with D possibly TRBD1 on 5 matching bases. This CDR3 comprises 15 residues. Germline V lookup: CDR1 MNHNS, CDR2 SASEGT. V lost 3 bases to trimming and J lost 2 bases, with 11 bases between them. The CDR3 DNA follows: TGTGCCAGCAGTGACGCGGGGACGGGCAATCAGCCCCAGCATTTT. It yields the protein CASSDAGTGNQPQHF.

This clonotype was seen ten or more times. The chain employs TRBV7-6 and TRBJ2-7, with TRBD2 matching 12 bases. CDR3 size: 16 residues. Trimming at V came to 5 bases and at J to 4 bases, leaving 9 bases not matched to a gene. CDR1 is SGHVS, CDR2 FNYEAQ, per germline. As DNA, the CDR3 is TGTGCCAGCAGCCCCATCGTCGGACTAGCGGGATACGAGCAGTACTTC. Translating gives CASSPIVGLAGYEQYF.

This chain links TRBV2 with TRBJ2-7; 7 bases agree with TRBD1. The V and J ends lost 2 bases and 2 bases, in that order; junction bases with no gene match: 12. Germline CDR1 and CDR2: SNHLY and FYNNEI. The CDR3 sequence is 17 residues long. CDR3 DNA: TGTGCCAGCAGTGAACCGTTTGGACAGGTCCTAACCTACGAGCAGTACTTC. Translation gives CASSEPFGQVLTYEQYF.

This clonotype was recorded many times. The chain joins TRBV20-1 to TRBJ1-5; TRBD1 agrees at 7 bases. Germline-derived CDR1 and CDR2 are DFQATT and SNEGSKA (reference sequence). V was pared by 1 base and J by 5 bases, with 17 bases of the junction left unmatched. The CDR3 sequence is 18 residues long. CDR3 nucleotides: TGCAGTGCTAGAGCTCCTGGCTTCCGGGACAGAGTGTATCAGCCCCAGCATTTT. It translates to CSARAPGFRDRVYQPQHF.

V is TRBV28 and J is TRBJ2-1; D may be TRBD1 (6 bases). CDR1 and CDR2 from the germline V gene are MDHEN and SYDVKM. V lost 7 bases and J 9 bases, leaving 13 bases between the germline ends. CDR3 length: 12 amino acids. CDR3 residues: CASTLRGREQFF. The CDR3 DNA sequence: TGTGCCAGCACCCTCAGGGGCCGTGAGCAGTTCTTC.

V gene TRBV30 combines with J gene TRBJ1-1; D gene uncertain. V was clipped by 3 bases and J by 10 bases, with 15 bases between them. CDR1 and CDR2 from the germline V gene are GTSNPN and SVGIG (reference sequence). CDR3 size: 12 residues. CDR3 nucleotides: TGTGCCTGGAGGGGTGGTTTGGAGAGAGCTTTCTTT. Translating it yields CAWRGGLERAFF.

This chain connects TRBV5-1 to TRBJ2-3; D possibly corresponds to TRBD1 (5 bases). The CDR3 runs 15 residues. The V gene lost 2 bases and the J gene lost 0 bases, with 10 bases spanning the gap. The germline gives CDR1 SGHRS, CDR2 YFSETQ. CDR3 sequence reads: CASSFKGSSTDTQYF. The CDR3 DNA reads TGCGCCAGCAGCTTTAAGGGGTCTAGCACAGATACGCAGTATTTT.

This clonotype has ten or more counts. This rearrangement joins TRBV7-7 to TRBJ2-5; a weak D match, TRBD1 (6 bases). The ends were cut back, 5 bases at V and 2 bases at J, with 15 bases in the middle. This CDR3 region has 15 residues. Germline-derived CDR1 and CDR2 are SSHAT and FNYEAQ (reference sequence). Here the CDR3 DNA reads TGTGCCAGCAGCCCTAGTTGGACAGATCAAGAGACCCAGTACTTC. This encodes CASSPSWTDQETQYF. Based on the CDR3 plus reference TRBV7-7 and TRBJ2-5, the full variable domain is GAGVSQSPRYKVTKRGQDVTLRCDPISSHATLYWYQQALGQGPEFLTYFNYEAQPDKSGLPSDRFSAERPEGSISTLTIQRTEQRDSAMYRCASSPSWTDQETQYFGPGTRLLVL.

This clonotype has just one count. A much larger clone lies one base from this, so it may be a read error. The chain carries TRBV27 and TRBJ1-2; 9 bases are a match to TRBD1. The CDR3 totals 14 residues. CDR1 MNHEY and CDR2 SMNVEV come from the germline V gene (reference sequence). CDR3 loop: CASRGQGYDHGHTF. The CDR3, as DNA: TGTGCCAGCAGGGGACAGGGCTACGATCATGGCCACACCTTC.

This chain joins TRBV12-3 or TRBV12-4 and TRBJ1-3; D gene unclear. The CDR3 is made up of 16 amino acids. The V gene lost 3 bases and the J gene lost 3 bases, with 15 bases spanning the gap. The chain's CDR3 is CASSLGVGLFGNTIYF. The CDR3 DNA reads TGTGCCAGCAGTTTGGGAGTCGGATTGTTTGGAAACACCATATATTTT.

In its sample, this clonotype was seen many times. This chain links TRBV11-2 with TRBJ1-2; unclear D gene. CDR1 is SGHAT, CDR2 FQNNGV, per germline. V was clipped by 3 bases and J by 4 bases, with 18 bases between them. The CDR3 runs to 16 residues. The CDR3 region has the DNA TGTGCCAGCAGCTTTGGCACACGGGAGGCCCCCTATGGCTACACCTTC. This gives the protein CASSFGTREAPYGYTF. The full variable domain, rest sourced from reference TRBV11-2 and TRBJ1-2, is EAGVAQSPRYKIIEKRQSVAFWCNPISGHATLYWYQQILGQGPKLLIQFQNNGVVDDSQLPKDRFSAERLKGVDSTLKIQPAKLEDSAVYLCASSFGTREAPYGYTFGSGTRLTVV.

The CDR3 protein is CASSFDRGPYEQYF. The CDR3 DNA is TGTGCCAGCAGCTTCGACAGGGGTCCCTACGAGCAGTACTTC. The chain uses TRBV7-2 and TRBJ2-7; 8 positions agree with TRBD1. The germline V gene has CDR1 SGHTA and CDR2 FQGNSA. This CDR3 comprises 14 residues. V shed 3 bases, J shed 2 bases, and the junction held 3 bases outside the gene matches.

The V and J genes are TRBV4-3 and TRBJ2-1; TRBD2 matches 10 bases. From germline, CDR1 is LGHNA and CDR2 YSLEER. The ends lost 0 bases at V and 3 bases at J; junction bases unmatched: 5. The length of the CDR3 is 17 residues. The CDR3 sequence: CASSQDSGGRFYNEQFF. The CDR3 DNA follows: TGCGCCAGCAGCCAAGATAGCGGGGGGCGGTTCTACAATGAGCAGTTCTTC.

The J gene is TRBJ1-1, the V gene TRBV7-9, with D possibly TRBD1 on 6 matching bases. Germline-derived CDR1 and CDR2 are SEHNR and FQNEAQ (reference sequence). The CDR3 consists of 16 residues. V shed 4 bases and J shed 3 bases, with 18 bases lying between them. CDR3 nucleotides: TGTGCCAGCAGCTACATGGACAGAAAGGCGCACACTGAAGCTTTCTTT. It encodes CASSYMDRKAHTEAFF.

CDR3 nucleotides: TGTGCCAGCTCACCTCCCGGGGGACCCCATTCCTACGAGCAGTACTTC. Its protein is CASSPPGGPHSYEQYF. The chain links TRBV18 to TRBJ2-7, with D maybe TRBD2 (6 bases). The germline gives CDR1 KGHSH, CDR2 LQKENI. This CDR3 region has 16 residues. V was shortened by 3 bases and J by 1 base, with 16 bases between the two germline ends.

This clonotype was observed at least ten times. This chain links TRBV5-6 with TRBJ1-5; D gene unclear. Trimming left V 1 base short and J 8 bases short, with 10 bases between. This CDR3 comprises 13 residues. Germline loops: CDR1 SGHDT, CDR2 YYEEEE. CDR3 in amino acids: CASSLQLGEPQHF. As DNA, the CDR3 is TGTGCCAGCAGCTTGCAACTGGGAGAGCCCCAGCATTTT.

The chain couples TRBV28 to TRBJ2-7; TRBD2 matches at 7 bases. Trimming cost V 7 bases and J 3 bases; bases outside gene matches: 12. The CDR3 is made up of 15 amino acids. Per the germline V gene, CDR1 is MDHEN and CDR2 is SYDVKM. In nucleotides, the CDR3 is TGTGCCAGCACCCTGGGGGGGTCCAGGGTCTACGAGCAGTACTTC. As protein: CASTLGGSRVYEQYF.

The V gene is TRBV7-9, the J gene TRBJ2-5; D possibly corresponds to TRBD2 (6 bases). CDR1 and CDR2 (germline): SEHNR, FQNEAQ (reference sequence). CDR3 length equals 16 residues. Trimming stripped 5 bases from V and 2 bases from J, with 18 bases between. CDR3 bases: TGTGCCAGCAGCACAACCGGGGGTTACCCTCAAGAGACCCAGTACTTC. It codes for CASSTTGGYPQETQYF.

As to this clonotype: The junction differs from germline at one of its ends, possibly a read error. The chain joins TRBV6-1 to TRBJ2-7; D call uncertain. This CDR3 has 15 amino acids. Germline loops: CDR1 MNHNS, CDR2 SASEGT. CDR3 DNA: TGTGCCATCAGTGAAGCAGGAACAGATCCCTACGAGCAGTACTTC. Residues: CAISEAGTDPYEQYF.

The table lists this clonotype with a few counts. V usage is TRBV28 and J usage is TRBJ2-1, with no clear D. Deletions cut 5 bases from V and 5 bases from J, with 10 bases between. Germline V gene sequence: CDR1 MDHEN, CDR2 SYDVKM. The CDR3 is made up of 13 amino acids. Here the CDR3 reads CASSISGNNEQFF. In nucleotides, the CDR3 is TGTGCCAGCAGTATCAGTGGGAACAATGAGCAGTTCTTC.

The rearrangement uses TRBV20-1 and TRBJ2-2; TRBD1 aligns across 10 bases. From germline, CDR1 is DFQATT and CDR2 SNEGSKA (reference sequence). This CDR3 region has 16 residues. The CDR3, as DNA: TGCAGCCTGAAAGCACGGGACAGGGGTGACACCGGGGAGCTGTTTTTT. Its protein is CSLKARDRGDTGELFF.

V usage is TRBV4-3 and J usage is TRBJ2-3, with TRBD2 identical over 11 bases. The CDR3 is 22 amino acids. V lost 0 bases, J lost 0 bases, and 17 bases stayed unmatched. The germline CDR1 and CDR2 sequences are LGHNA and YSLEER. CDR3 residues: CASSQDSPKDSGGVSSTDTQYF. The CDR3 bases are TGCGCCAGCAGCCAAGATTCCCCCAAAGATAGCGGGGGGGTTTCTAGCACAGATACGCAGTATTTT.

This clonotype occurred a few times. The chain employs TRBV4-3 and TRBJ2-7; 11 bases map to TRBD2. Germline V gene data show CDR1 as LGHNA and CDR2 as YSLEER. J lost 4 bases, V lost 1 base, and 3 bases had no gene match. The CDR3 runs 15 residues. CDR3 loop: CASSQGLAGLYEQYF. The CDR3 bases are TGCGCCAGCAGCCAAGGACTAGCGGGGCTTTACGAGCAGTACTTC.

The chain combines TRBV11-2 with TRBJ2-6, with D unresolved. CDR1 and CDR2 (germline): SGHAT, FQNNGV. The ends were cut back, 3 bases at V and 6 bases at J, with 9 bases in the middle. The CDR3 has 14 residues. The CDR3 DNA reads TGTGCCAGCAGCTTTTTGCCCCTGGCCAACGTCCTGACTTTC. Translation gives CASSFLPLANVLTF.

This clonotype was recorded a few times. The J gene is TRBJ1-4, the V gene TRBV28, with TRBD1 identical over 7 bases. Germline values: CDR1 MDHEN, CDR2 SYDVKM. The CDR3 spans 17 residues. The V segment lost 6 bases and the J segment 4 bases; nucleotides outside the gene matches: 14. Here the CDR3 reads CASSRGTEREINEKLFF. For the CDR3, the DNA is TGTGCCAGCAGCCGAGGGACAGAGAGAGAGATTAATGAAAAACTGTTTTTT.

The chain combines TRBV6-2 or TRBV6-3 with TRBJ2-3, with 7 nucleotides matching TRBD1. After removal of 6 bases from V and 5 bases from J, the junction contained 5 bases not matched to a gene. CDR3 length: 13 amino acids. Germline CDR1 and CDR2: MNHEY and SVGEGT. The CDR3 here is CASRDRQGDTQYF. CDR3 nucleotides: TGTGCCAGCAGGGACCGACAGGGAGATACGCAGTATTTT.